This T cell receptor (beta chain) derives from a study of control samples from healthy donors and cancer patients. The CDR3 runs 13 residues. V lost 5 bases, J lost 5 bases, and 8 bases stayed unmatched. CDR1 and CDR2 from the germline V gene are SQVTM and ANQGSEA. Assay used: immunoSEQ multiplex PCR; TCRdb lists only in-frame clones, some missing. Of about 85,000 clones listed, less than 90% are singletons. The chain links TRBV29-1 to TRBJ1-2, with TRBD1 matching 7 bases. This TCR derives from a woman aged 60 to 75 in good health. The sample consisted of blood. The CDR3 loop is CSVRLGQEYGYTF. As DNA, the CDR3 is TGCAGCGTTAGGCTTGGACAGGAATATGGCTACACCTTC.